One T cell receptor beta chain is described in this entry. The data were obtained in a study of glioma-infiltrating T cells after dendritic cell vaccination. Only in-frame clones appear in the TCRdb table, and some are missing; sequencing was by immunoSEQ multiplex PCR. In the table there are 80,000 to 100,000 clones, roughly 83% of which are singletons. The CDR3 runs to 15 residues. Unmatched junction bases numbered 6, after V lost 3 bases and J lost 5 bases. Germline loops: CDR1 SGHVS, CDR2 FQNEAQ. The sample consisted of blood, taken before dendritic cell vaccination. This TCR was sampled from a human donor with glioblastoma. The chain is built from TRBV7-8 and TRBJ2-3; 9 nucleotides line up with TRBD2. The CDR3 DNA reads as TGTGCCAGCAGCTTTAGCGGGGGTCATGGAGATACGCAGTATTTT. Protein: CASSFSGGHGDTQYF.